A selection of T cell receptor beta chains follows, all from one sample in a study of T cells in Graves' hyperthyroidism and ophthalmopathy. In TCRdb, the multiplex PCR reads were re-called with MiXCR into one record per CDR3 protein. Among about 480,000 distinct CDR3 sequences listed, approximately 25% were seen once. The specimen sequenced was blood. Receptors originate from a woman aged 25-40 years with Graves' ophthalmopathy. Both conserved end residues are trimmed from each CDR3.

v_call: TRBV24-1
cdr3_aa: ATGDGQPQH

v_call: TRBV12-3/TRBV12-4
cdr3_aa: ASSFQFRVQY

v_call: TRBV28
cdr3_aa: ASTPRVSFGNTEAF

v_call: TRBV9
cdr3_aa: ASSVVGSEEELF

v_call: TRBV6-1
cdr3_aa: ASTQQGGNYGYT

v_call: TRBV20-1
cdr3_aa: SAGRDRLTDTQY

v_call: TRBV6-1
cdr3_aa: ASRGEGYEQY

v_call: TRBV6-5
cdr3_aa: ASSYNGEPSGNTIY

v_call: TRBV20-1
cdr3_aa: SARGGDSNQPQH

v_call: TRBV4-1
cdr3_aa: ASSQDFDPTNYGYT

v_call: TRBV7-3
cdr3_aa: ASSSPGFGYT

v_call: TRBV12-3/TRBV12-4
cdr3_aa: ASSTTGGITEAS

v_call: TRBV6-1
cdr3_aa: ASTLTGARGTEAF

v_call: TRBV6-1
cdr3_aa: ASSQGGDQY

v_call: TRBV27
cdr3_aa: ASSPGTGDETQY

v_call: TRBV6-2/TRBV6-3
cdr3_aa: ASIVGIGTEAF

v_call: TRBV10-3
cdr3_aa: AISEDRVWEQY

v_call: TRBV2
cdr3_aa: ASSRGEGEQY

v_call: TRBV18
cdr3_aa: ASSRPVDGYT

v_call: TRBV11-2
cdr3_aa: ASSPGGGYLVETQY

v_call: TRBV14
cdr3_aa: ASSQETGFYEQY

v_call: TRBV10-3
cdr3_aa: AISTGQGNTGELF

v_call: TRBV20-1
cdr3_aa: SARDQGLNTEAF

v_call: TRBV6-2/TRBV6-3
cdr3_aa: ASSLGQGGDSNQPQH

v_call: TRBV19
cdr3_aa: ASQPTSGGIQETQY

v_call: TRBV6-1
cdr3_aa: ASSTGVPPYEQY

v_call: TRBV29-1
cdr3_aa: SVENSRDSPLETQY

v_call: TRBV6-5
cdr3_aa: ASSYLGRGNTEAF

v_call: TRBV2
cdr3_aa: ASSIYEQY

v_call: TRBV6-4
cdr3_aa: ASSDSTQETQY

v_call: TRBV30
cdr3_aa: AWSAWTGDGYT

v_call: TRBV15
cdr3_aa: ATSRRGTQGYT

v_call: TRBV19
cdr3_aa: ASSIGHPYEQY

v_call: TRBV6-1
cdr3_aa: ASSTGLNEQY

v_call: TRBV10-3
cdr3_aa: AISESPGLAGAQETQY

v_call: TRBV20-1
cdr3_aa: SAREADSF

v_call: TRBV20-1
cdr3_aa: SARARNRETF

v_call: TRBV20-1
cdr3_aa: SATTGYGYT

v_call: TRBV19
cdr3_aa: ASRPQGGGEQY

v_call: TRBV12-3/TRBV12-4
cdr3_aa: ASTFRGTGELF

v_call: TRBV20-1
cdr3_aa: SALRGGYGYT

v_call: TRBV11-1
cdr3_aa: AITDGGNEQY

v_call: TRBV20-1
cdr3_aa: SARDPLAGLHEQY

v_call: TRBV6-5
cdr3_aa: ASSSPSTEAQY

v_call: TRBV27
cdr3_aa: ASSGMAASQETQY

v_call: TRBV28
cdr3_aa: AIRKGTGGYQPQH

v_call: TRBV6-2/TRBV6-3
cdr3_aa: ASSSNPSRDSNTGELF